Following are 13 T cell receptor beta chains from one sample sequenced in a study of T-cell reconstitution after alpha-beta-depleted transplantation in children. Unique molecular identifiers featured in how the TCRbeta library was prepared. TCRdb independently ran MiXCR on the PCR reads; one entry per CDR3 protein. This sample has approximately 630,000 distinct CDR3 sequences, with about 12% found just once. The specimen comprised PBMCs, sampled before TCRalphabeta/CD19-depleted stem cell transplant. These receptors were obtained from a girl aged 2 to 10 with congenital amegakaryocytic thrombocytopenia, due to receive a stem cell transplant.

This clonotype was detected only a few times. CDR3 loop: CSPRQGLPLNYGYTF. CDR3 nucleotides: TGCAGCCCCAGACAGGGACTTCCCTTAAACTATGGCTACACCTTC. V gene TRBV29-1 combines with J gene TRBJ1-2, with TRBD1 identical over 7 bases. Per the germline V gene, CDR1 is SQVTM and CDR2 is ANQGSEA. The CDR3 has 15 residues. With V trimmed by 8 bases and J by 2 bases, 14 bases remained unmatched.

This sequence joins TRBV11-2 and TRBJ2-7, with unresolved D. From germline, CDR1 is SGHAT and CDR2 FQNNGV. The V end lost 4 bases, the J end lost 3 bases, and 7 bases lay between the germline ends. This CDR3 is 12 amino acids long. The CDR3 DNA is TGTGCCAGCAGCTCCCTAGTCTACGAGCAGTACTTC. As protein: CASSSLVYEQYF.

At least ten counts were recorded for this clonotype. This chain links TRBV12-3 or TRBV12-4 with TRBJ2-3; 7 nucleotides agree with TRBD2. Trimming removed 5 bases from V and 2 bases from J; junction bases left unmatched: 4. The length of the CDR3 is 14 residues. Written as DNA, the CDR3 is TGTGCCAGCAGTCCCGGGAGGACCACAGATACGCAGTATTTT. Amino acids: CASSPGRTTDTQYF.

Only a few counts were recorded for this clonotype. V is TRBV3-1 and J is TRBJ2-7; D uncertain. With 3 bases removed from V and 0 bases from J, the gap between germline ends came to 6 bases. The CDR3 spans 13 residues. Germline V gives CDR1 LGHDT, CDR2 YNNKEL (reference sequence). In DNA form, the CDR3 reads TGTGCCAGCAGCCATGATGTCTCCTACGAGCAGTACTTC. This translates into CASSHDVSYEQYF.

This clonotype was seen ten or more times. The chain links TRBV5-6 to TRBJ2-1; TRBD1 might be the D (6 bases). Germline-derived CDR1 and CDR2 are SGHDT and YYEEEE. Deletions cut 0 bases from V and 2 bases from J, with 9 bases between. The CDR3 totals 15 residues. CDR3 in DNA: TGTGCCAGCAGCTTGGCAGGGGCGACCTACAATGAGCAGTTCTTC. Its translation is CASSLAGATYNEQFF.

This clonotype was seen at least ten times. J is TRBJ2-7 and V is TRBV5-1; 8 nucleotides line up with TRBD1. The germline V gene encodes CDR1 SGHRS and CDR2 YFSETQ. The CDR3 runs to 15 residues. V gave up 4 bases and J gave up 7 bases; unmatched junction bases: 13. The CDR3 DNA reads TGCGCCAGCAGCACCCGGGACAGGAGTTTCGGGGAGCAGTACTTC. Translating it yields CASSTRDRSFGEQYF.

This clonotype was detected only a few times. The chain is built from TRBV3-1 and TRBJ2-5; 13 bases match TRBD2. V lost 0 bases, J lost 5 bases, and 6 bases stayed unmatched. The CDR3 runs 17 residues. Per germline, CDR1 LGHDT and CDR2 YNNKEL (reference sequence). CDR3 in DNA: TGTGCCAGCAGCCAAGAGTGGACTAGCGGGAGTGGGGAGACCCAGTACTTC. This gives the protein CASSQEWTSGSGETQYF.

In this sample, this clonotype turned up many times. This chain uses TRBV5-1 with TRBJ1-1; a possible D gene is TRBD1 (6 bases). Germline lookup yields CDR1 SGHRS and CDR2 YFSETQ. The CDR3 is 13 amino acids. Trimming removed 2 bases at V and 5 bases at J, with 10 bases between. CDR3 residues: CASSFRGGTEAFF. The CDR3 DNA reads TGCGCCAGCAGCTTTCGAGGGGGGACTGAAGCTTTCTTT.

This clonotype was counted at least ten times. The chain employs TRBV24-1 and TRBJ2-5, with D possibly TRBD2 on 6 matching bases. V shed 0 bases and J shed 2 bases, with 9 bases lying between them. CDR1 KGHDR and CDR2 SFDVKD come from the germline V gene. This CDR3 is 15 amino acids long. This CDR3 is CATSDLFGGQETQYF. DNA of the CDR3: TGTGCCACCAGTGATTTGTTCGGGGGTCAAGAGACCCAGTACTTC.

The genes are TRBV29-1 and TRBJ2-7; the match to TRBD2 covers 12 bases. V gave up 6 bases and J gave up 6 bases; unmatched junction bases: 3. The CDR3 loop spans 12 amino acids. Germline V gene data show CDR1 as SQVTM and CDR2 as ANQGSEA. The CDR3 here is CSVTSGRGEQYF. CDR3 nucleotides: TGCAGCGTGACTAGCGGGAGAGGCGAGCAGTACTTC.

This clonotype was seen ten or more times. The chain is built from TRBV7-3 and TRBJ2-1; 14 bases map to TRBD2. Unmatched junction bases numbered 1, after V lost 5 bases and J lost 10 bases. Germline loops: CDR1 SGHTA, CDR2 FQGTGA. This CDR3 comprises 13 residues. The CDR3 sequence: CASSRLAGGEQFF. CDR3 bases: TGTGCCAGCAGCCGACTAGCGGGAGGGGAGCAGTTCTTC.

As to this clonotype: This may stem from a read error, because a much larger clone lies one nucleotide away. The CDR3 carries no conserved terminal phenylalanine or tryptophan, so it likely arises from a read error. The CDR3 sequence is CASSTYPGGPGNEQFS. CDR3 bases: TGCGCCAGCAGCACCTACCCGGGAGGCCCGGGCAATGAGCAGTTCTCC. The rearrangement joins TRBV5-1 to TRBJ2-1; 7 positions match TRBD2. The length of the CDR3 is 16 residues. The trim removed 4 bases at V and 6 bases at J, leaving 13 bases unmatched. The V gene's germline CDR1 is SGHRS and CDR2 YFSETQ.

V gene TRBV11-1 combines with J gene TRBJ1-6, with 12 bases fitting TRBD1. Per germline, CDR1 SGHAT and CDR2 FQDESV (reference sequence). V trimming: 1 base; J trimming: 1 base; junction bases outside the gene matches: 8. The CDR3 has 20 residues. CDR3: CASSLVTGTGGASYNSPLHF. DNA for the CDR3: TGTGCCAGCAGCTTAGTGACCGGGACAGGGGGCGCGTCCTATAATTCACCCCTCCACTTT.